The 3 T cell receptor beta chains given below trace back to one sample, sequenced in a study of cytomegalovirus exposure and HLA in healthy donors. The method was immunoSEQ multiplex PCR; TCRdb's version includes in-frame clones alone and lacks a portion of them. The sample yields 250,000 to 350,000 clones, 87% seen once. Sequencing was performed on PBMCs. The receptors were gathered from a woman aged 30 to 39 in good health and CMV-seropositive.

The chain couples TRBV5-4 to TRBJ2-7; TRBD2 might be the D (5 bases). CDR3 length: 14 amino acids. Germline V gene lookup returns CDR1 SGHNT and CDR2 YYREEE (reference sequence). Trimming stripped 2 bases from V and 6 bases from J, with 15 bases between. In DNA, the CDR3 is TGTGCCAGCAGCTTACCCACTCTAGCAGGCGAGCAGTACTTC. Protein: CASSLPTLAGEQYF.

The rearrangement uses TRBV2 and TRBJ1-1; D is uncertain. The CDR3 is 13 residues long. In germline, CDR1 is SNHLY, CDR2 FYNNEI. V was trimmed by 9 bases and J by 1 base, leaving 12 bases between them. CDR3 coding DNA: TGTGCCAGTGTCCCGGTACAGAACACTGAAGCTTTCTTT. Protein product: CASVPVQNTEAFF.

This clone was observed a few times. This rearrangement joins TRBV25-1 to TRBJ1-5; possibly TRBD1 for D (5 bases). Germline loops: CDR1 MGHDK, CDR2 SYGVNS. This CDR3 comprises 14 residues. Trimming shortened V by 4 bases and J by 0 bases, and 7 bases separated the two germline ends. The CDR3 is CASSGDSSNQPQHF. The CDR3 DNA is TGTGCCAGCAGTGGAGACAGTAGCAATCAGCCCCAGCATTTT.